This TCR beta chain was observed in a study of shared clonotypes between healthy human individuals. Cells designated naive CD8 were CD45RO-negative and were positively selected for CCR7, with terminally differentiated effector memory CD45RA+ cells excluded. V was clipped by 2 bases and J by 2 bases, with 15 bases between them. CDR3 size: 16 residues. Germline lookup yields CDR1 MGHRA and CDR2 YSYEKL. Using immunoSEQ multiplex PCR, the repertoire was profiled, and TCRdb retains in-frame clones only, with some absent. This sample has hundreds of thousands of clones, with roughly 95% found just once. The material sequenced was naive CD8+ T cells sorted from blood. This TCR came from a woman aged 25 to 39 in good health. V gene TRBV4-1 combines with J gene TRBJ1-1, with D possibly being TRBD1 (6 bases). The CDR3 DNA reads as TGCGCCAGCAGCCAATCCACACGAGGGGGAAACACTGAAGCTTTCTTT. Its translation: CASSQSTRGGNTEAFF.